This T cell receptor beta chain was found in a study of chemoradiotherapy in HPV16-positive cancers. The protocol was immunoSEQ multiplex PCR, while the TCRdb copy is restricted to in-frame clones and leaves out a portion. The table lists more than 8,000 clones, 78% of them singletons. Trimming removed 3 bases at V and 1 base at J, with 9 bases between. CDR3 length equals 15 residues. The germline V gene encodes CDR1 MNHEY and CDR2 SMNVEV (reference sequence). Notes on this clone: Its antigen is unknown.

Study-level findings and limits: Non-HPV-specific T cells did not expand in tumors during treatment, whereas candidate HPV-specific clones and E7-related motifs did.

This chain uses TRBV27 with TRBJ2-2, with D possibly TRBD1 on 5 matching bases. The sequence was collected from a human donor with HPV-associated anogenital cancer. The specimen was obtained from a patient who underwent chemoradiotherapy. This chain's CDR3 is CASSFSTGNTGELFF. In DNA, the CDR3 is TGTGCCAGCAGTTTTAGTACAGGGAACACCGGGGAGCTGTTTTTT.